A single T cell receptor (beta chain) is shown here with its context. The CDR3 has 12 residues. Trimming took off 9 bases at V and 7 bases at J, with 13 bases between the two ends. The germline V gene encodes CDR1 MDHEN and CDR2 SYDVKM. In the study's own analysis: Reference gene primer amplification in the assay estimated nucleated cell counts. Method: immunoSEQ multiplex PCR; TCRdb's copy keeps in-frame clones and lacks some. V and J calls and clone size come straight from that table; D and trimming were deduced from the DNA. The sample contains around 63,000 clones, approximately 90% of which appear only once. The data originate from a study of blood T cell repertoires in COVID-19. Study context: Material from acute and convalescent COVID-19 was sourced from the United States, Italy and Spain.

Sequencing was performed on peripheral blood. The V call is TRBV28, the J call TRBJ1-5; maybe TRBD1 (6 bases). The source of this sequence is a woman in her sixties or seventies with COVID-19, enrolled during active disease. CDR3 DNA: TGTGCCAGTACAGGGCGAAGCCAGCCCCAGCATTTT. Its translation: CASTGRSQPQHF.